A single sample is the source of the 25 T cell receptor beta chains below, sequenced in a study of tumor-infiltrating lymphocytes in primary liver carcinoma. A constant-region primer primed TCR beta cDNA synthesis from roughly 500 ng of total RNA. The TCR beta library was amplified through three nested multiplex PCR rounds in a modified ARM-PCR procedure. Running about 11 cycles apiece, the first two PCR rounds relied on TRBV1-TRBV30 forward primers together with a C-beta reverse primer. TCRdb called the multiplex PCR reads again in MiXCR, with one record for every CDR3 protein. Among about 50,000 distinct CDR3 sequences listed, around 77% were seen once. From approximately 20-30 mg of unsorted bulk tissue, DNA and RNA were co-extracted together. The sequenced sample consisted of liver tumor tissue from sampling region 5. Subset given: tumor region T5, tumor centre. These receptors all stem from a middle-aged man with primary liver carcinoma and hepatitis B virus infection.

This clonotype was found many times. Possible read error: a much larger clone is one base away. The V gene is TRBV29-1, the J gene TRBJ1-1; D gene uncertain. Germline CDR1 reads SQVTM; CDR2 reads ANQGSEA. Trimming cost V 1 base and J 6 bases, with 24 bases left between them. The CDR3 spans 17 residues. This CDR3 reads CSVEVISLGTQRPEAFF. The CDR3 DNA sequence: TGCAGCGTTGAAGTCATAAGTCTGGGCACCCAACGACCTGAAGCTTTCTTT.

With respect to this clonotype: The CDR3 carries no conserved terminal phenylalanine or tryptophan, so it likely arises from a read error. The chain employs TRBV4-2 and TRBJ2-2; no clear D gene. The CDR3 is made up of 13 amino acids. Germline CDR1 and CDR2: LGHNA and YNFKEQ. CDR3 protein: CASSQDLGGELFV. The CDR3 region has the DNA TGTGCTAGCAGCCAAGATTTGGGCGGGGAGCTGTTTGTT.

This clonotype showed up just a few times. The CDR3 loop reads CASSPATGTRETQYF. CDR3 bases: TGTGCCAGCTCACCAGCAACCGGGACGCGGGAGACCCAGTACTTC. V and J are TRBV18 and TRBJ2-5; D tentatively reads TRBD1 or TRBD2 (5 bases each). CDR1 KGHSH and CDR2 LQKENI come from the germline V gene. The CDR3 sequence is 15 residues long. With 2 bases removed from V and 5 bases from J, the gap between germline ends came to 15 bases.

For this clonotype: Being one base from a much bigger clone, this may be a read error. The chain employs TRBV19 and TRBJ1-1; no firm D call. The length of the CDR3 is 14 residues. Germline CDR1 LNHDA, CDR2 SQIVND (reference sequence). The CDR3 is CASIIKAANTEAFF. CDR3 coding DNA: TGTGCCAGTATTATAAAGGCGGCGAACACTGAAGCTTTCTTT.

Ten or more counts support this clonotype. The chain is built from TRBV5-1 and TRBJ1-1; 7 nucleotides match TRBD1. CDR1 is SGHRS and CDR2 is YFSETQ in the germline V gene. V trimming: 3 bases; J trimming: 14 bases; junction bases outside the gene matches: 13. CDR3 size: 13 residues. Here the CDR3 reads CASSYEQGGLWFF. CDR3 bases: TGCGCCAGCAGCTACGAGCAGGGGGGACTTTGGTTCTTT. The whole variable domain, remainder taken from reference TRBV5-1 and TRBJ1-1, is KAGVTQTPRYLIKTRGQQVTLSCSPISGHRSVSWYQQTPGQGLQFLFEYFSETQRNKGNFPGRFSGRQFSNSRSEMNVSTLELGDSALYLCASSYEQGGLWFFGQGTRLTVV.

V usage is TRBV2 and J usage is TRBJ2-3; D may be TRBD1 (5 bases). This CDR3 spans 13 amino acids. The germline V gene has CDR1 SNHLY and CDR2 FYNNEI. V lost 8 bases to trimming and J lost 6 bases, with 15 bases between them. This chain's CDR3 is CASLQEAMDTQYF. The DNA for the CDR3 is TGTGCCAGCTTACAGGAAGCGATGGATACGCAGTATTTT. Combining the CDR3 with reference TRBV2 and TRBJ2-3 gives the whole variable domain EPEVTQTPSHQVTQMGQEVILRCVPISNHLYFYWYRQILGQKVEFLVSFYNNEISEKSEIFDDQFSVERPDGSNFTLKIRSTKLEDSAMYFCASLQEAMDTQYFGPGTRLTVL.

Sample share makes this clonotype medium-sized (0.01 to 0.1%). The gene calls are TRBV4-2 and TRBJ2-1; D unresolved. Germline CDR1 is LGHNA and CDR2 is YNFKEQ. This CDR3 is built from 15 residues. The germline V and J ends were trimmed by 1 base and 6 bases, with 13 bases remaining between them. The chain's CDR3 is CASSQGFQTINEQFF. CDR3 DNA sequence: TGTGCCAGCAGCCAAGGCTTCCAAACCATCAATGAGCAGTTCTTC.

The V gene is TRBV29-1, the J gene TRBJ2-5; D not certain. The CDR3 has 12 residues. V shed 4 bases and J shed 5 bases, with 11 bases lying between them. Germline loops: CDR1 SQVTM, CDR2 ANQGSEA. The CDR3 sequence: CSVGVSGETQYF. The DNA of the CDR3 is TGCAGCGTTGGGGTTTCCGGTGAGACCCAGTACTTC. Supplemented by reference TRBV29-1 and TRBJ2-5, the full variable domain reads SAVISQKPSRDICQRGTSLTIQCQVDSQVTMMFWYRQQPGQSLTLIATANQGSEATYESGFVIDKFPISRPNLTFSTLTVSNMSPEDSSIYLCSVGVSGETQYFGPGTRLLVL.

For this clonotype: Because the CDR3 is missing its conserved closing phenylalanine or tryptophan, this is likely a read error. This rearrangement joins TRBV2 to TRBJ1-5, with D maybe TRBD1 (5 bases). The CDR3 sequence is 14 residues long. Germline CDR1 and CDR2: SNHLY and FYNNEI. Written as DNA, the CDR3 is TGTGTCAGGAGCGCGGTAGGGGGCAATCAGCCCCAGCATTCT. It is translated as CVRSAVGGNQPQHS.

A note on this clonotype: One end of the junction does not line up with germline, which may come from a read error. V gene TRBV6-1 combines with J gene TRBJ2-2; TRBD2 agrees at 10 bases. CDR3 size: 17 residues. Germline V gene sequence: CDR1 MNHNS, CDR2 SASEGT. As DNA, the CDR3 is TGTGCCAGCAGTCCCCTCCGGAGTCTAGCGGGGGAGATGGAGCCGTTTTTT. Translation: CASSPLRSLAGEMEPFF.

The V gene is TRBV6-2 or TRBV6-3, the J gene TRBJ2-3; 7 bases are a match to TRBD1. The CDR3 runs 16 residues. The germline V gene encodes CDR1 MNHEY and CDR2 SVGEGT. In nucleotides, the CDR3 is TGTGCTGGCAGCCCTCGACACACGGCGACAGGGCTTACGCAGTATTTT. Residues: CAGSPRHTATGLTQYF.

A note on this clonotype: One end of the junction is discordant with germline, which a read error may explain. The chain links TRBV11-2 to TRBJ2-2; tentatively, D is TRBD1 (5 bases). The CDR3 has 17 amino acids. Looked up from germline, CDR1 is SGHAT and CDR2 is FQNNGV. CDR3 loop: CASSLALGGAKTGELFF. The CDR3 DNA reads as TGTGCCAGCAGCTTAGCATTAGGTGGGGCGAAGACCGGGGAGCTGTTTTTT. Full variable domain (outside the CDR3, taken from reference TRBV11-2 and TRBJ2-2): EAGVAQSPRYKIIEKRQSVAFWCNPISGHATLYWYQQILGQGPKLLIQFQNNGVVDDSQLPKDRFSAERLKGVDSTLKIQPAKLEDSAVYLCASSLALGGAKTGELFFGEGSRLTVL.

Comments on this clonotype: The junction differs from germline at one of its ends, possibly a read error. The J gene is TRBJ1-6, the V gene TRBV11-1; TRBD1 is a possible D gene (5 bases). The CDR3 loop spans 13 amino acids. CDR1 SGHAT and CDR2 FQDESV come from the germline V gene (reference sequence). The CDR3 region is CAGSRTLVSRIHF. The DNA for the CDR3 is TGTGCCGGCAGCCGGACACTGGTTTCACGCATCCACTTT.

Regarding this clonotype: Germline and junction disagree at one end, which may indicate a read error. V usage is TRBV29-1 and J usage is TRBJ1-5; D gene unclear. The CDR3 extends over 13 amino acids. The germline V gene has CDR1 SQVTM and CDR2 ANQGSEA. Here the CDR3 reads CSVASSVNHPQHF. The DNA of the CDR3 is TGCAGCGTTGCGAGTAGTGTTAATCACCCCCAGCATTTT.

As concerns this clonotype: Its ends do not fully match the called genes, so a read error is possible. The rearrangement uses TRBV5-1 and TRBJ2-2; possibly TRBD2 for D (5 bases). The germline CDR1 and CDR2 sequences are SGHRS and YFSETQ. CDR3 size: 15 residues. This CDR3 is CASSLRIGITGELSF. The CDR3 DNA is TGCGCCAGCAGCTTGAGGATAGGGATAACCGGGGAGCTGTCTTTT. The complete variable domain, with remaining parts taken from reference TRBV5-1 and TRBJ2-2, reads KAGVTQTPRYLIKTRGQQVTLSCSPISGHRSVSWYQQTPGQGLQFLFEYFSETQRNKGNFPGRFSGRQFSNSRSEMNVSTLELGDSALYLCASSLRIGITGELSFGEGSRLTVL.

With respect to this clonotype: The junction shows a germline mismatch at one end, possibly a read error. The chain carries TRBV29-1 and TRBJ2-1; 7 bases fit TRBD1. Per germline, CDR1 SQVTM and CDR2 ANQGSEA. This CDR3 comprises 15 residues. This CDR3 reads CSVEVRGRGQGDQSF. CDR3 in DNA: TGCAGCGTTGAAGTAAGAGGAAGGGGGCAGGGCGATCAGTCCTTC.

Remarks on this clonotype: One end of the junction fails to match germline, which may point to a read error. The gene calls are TRBV5-1 and TRBJ2-2, with D tentatively TRBD2 (5 bases). Germline values: CDR1 SGHRS, CDR2 YFSETQ. The CDR3 spans 15 residues. The CDR3 sequence: CASSSAGLNTGELFF. CDR3 DNA: TGCGCCAGCAGCTCGGCGGGTTTGAACACAGGGGAGCTGTTTTTT.

V is TRBV5-6 and J is TRBJ2-5, with D possibly being TRBD2 (5 bases). The CDR3 totals 13 residues. Germline V lookup: CDR1 SGHDT, CDR2 YYEEEE. V gave up 4 bases and J gave up 5 bases, with 12 bases separating them. The CDR3 is CASSRAEVETQYF. Written as DNA, the CDR3 is TGTGCCAGCAGCAGAGCGGAAGTCGAGACCCAGTACTTC. Variable domain in full (rest from reference TRBV5-6 and TRBJ2-5): DAGVTQSPTHLIKTRGQQVTLRCSPKSGHDTVSWYQQALGQGPQFIFQYYEEEERQRGNFPDRFSGHQFPNYSSELNVNALLLGDSALYLCASSRAEVETQYFGPGTRLLVL.

The chain employs TRBV5-6 and TRBJ2-4; no clear D gene. Trimming took 4 bases from V and 9 from J, leaving 17 bases between them. Looked up from germline, CDR1 is SGHDT and CDR2 is YYEEEE. This CDR3 has 14 amino acids. CDR3: CASSQRHSLGIQYF. The DNA of the CDR3 is TGTGCCAGCAGCCAGAGACATAGTTTGGGCATTCAGTACTTC. The whole variable domain, remainder taken from reference TRBV5-6 and TRBJ2-4, is DAGVTQSPTHLIKTRGQQVTLRCSPKSGHDTVSWYQQALGQGPQFIFQYYEEEERQRGNFPDRFSGHQFPNYSSELNVNALLLGDSALYLCASSQRHSLGIQYFGAGTRLSVL.

This clonotype has a single count. The final CDR3 position lacks the conserved phenylalanine or tryptophan, pointing to a likely read error. The DNA is omitted, as the CDR3 cannot be located on it reliably, and the CDR3 follows TCRdb's listing. This chain's CDR3 is CASSQEEYLETQCL. The chain recombines TRBV4-3 with TRBJ2-5. The CDR3 length equals 14 residues, ends included. Germline V CDR1 and CDR2: LGHNA, YSLEER.

V is TRBV19 and J is TRBJ2-1; D remains ambiguous. Germline lookup yields CDR1 LNHDA and CDR2 SQIVND (reference sequence). This CDR3 spans 13 amino acids. V was shortened by 2 bases and J by 11 bases, with 13 bases between the two germline ends. CDR3 in DNA: TGTGCCAGTAGTATAAGGCCTTACGATAAGCAGTTCTTC. It encodes CASSIRPYDKQFF.

About this clonotype itself: An end of the junction does not agree with germline; a read error may underlie this. The chain uses TRBV11-1 and TRBJ2-2; D is perhaps TRBD2 (5 bases). Germline CDR1 is SGHAT and CDR2 is FQDESV (reference sequence). This CDR3 is built from 15 residues. CDR3 sequence: CANSYIGPFSGELIF. CDR3 nucleotide sequence: TGTGCCAACAGCTATATAGGACCTTTCTCCGGGGAGCTGATTTTT. Full variable domain (rest looked up from reference TRBV11-1 and TRBJ2-2): EAEVAQSPRYKITEKSQAVAFWCDPISGHATLYWYRQILGQGPELLVQFQDESVVDDSQLPKDRFSAERLKGVDSTLKIQPAELGDSAMYLCANSYIGPFSGELIFGEGSRLTVL.

Remarks on this clonotype: In this CDR3 the conserved last residue, phenylalanine or tryptophan, is missing, so a read error is likely. The rearrangement joins TRBV11-1 to TRBJ2-1; TRBD2 matches 7 bases. Germline V lookup: CDR1 SGHAT, CDR2 FQDESV (reference sequence). The junction had 5 bases not matched to a gene; V was cut back by 5 bases and J by 7 bases. The CDR3 length is 13 residues. CDR3 bases: TGTGCCAGCAGCGCGGGAGAGCCAAATGAGCAGTTCCTC. The encoded protein is CASSAGEPNEQFL.

Regarding this clonotype: The conserved phenylalanine or tryptophan normally closing the CDR3 is absent here, so this likely arose from a read error. The chain links TRBV6-2 or TRBV6-3 to TRBJ1-5; a possible D gene is TRBD1 (5 bases). CDR1 MNHEY and CDR2 SVGEGT come from the germline V gene. The CDR3 covers 17 residues. The CDR3: CASSPPAAGTSNQPQHL. In nucleotides, the CDR3 is TGTGCAAGCAGCCCACCGGCCGCGGGGACCAGCAATCAGCCCCAGCATCTT.

Notes on this clonotype: A junction boundary mismatches the germline segment, possibly from a read error. The rearrangement links TRBV5-5 to TRBJ1-1; D ambiguous. Germline V gene data show CDR1 as SGHKS and CDR2 as YYEKEE (reference sequence). CDR3 length: 15 residues. CDR3 in amino acids: CASSLLSLPGTEAIF. The CDR3 DNA follows: TGTGCCAGCAGCCTGCTGTCACTGCCGGGCACTGAAGCTATCTTT.